Following are 27 T cell receptor beta chains from one sample sequenced in a study of T cell responses to AZD1222 COVID-19 vaccine. TCRdb's table, derived via immunoSEQ multiplex PCR, lists solely in-frame clones and lacks some. Of roughly 200,000 clones in the sample, 80% to 95% were seen once. This sample comprised peripheral blood, obtained 28 days after the second AZD1222 dose. The receptors were gathered from an adult who received the AZD1222 COVID-19 vaccine.

V gene TRBV9 combines with J gene TRBJ2-1; TRBD2 aligns across 9 bases. V lost 3 bases to trimming and J lost 9 bases; unmatched junction nucleotides: 1. Germline CDR1 and CDR2: SGDLS and YYNGEE. The CDR3 runs 12 residues. CDR3 sequence reads: CASSGSGSEQFF. CDR3 nucleotides: TGTGCCAGCAGCGGTAGCGGGAGTGAGCAGTTCTTC.

The chain has TRBV10-3 and TRBJ1-3; D unresolved. The CDR3 length is 11 residues. Germline V gives CDR1 ENHRY, CDR2 SYGVKD. The germline V and J ends were trimmed by 3 bases and 4 bases, with 1 base remaining between them. The CDR3 region is CAISDGNTIYF. The CDR3 nucleotides read TGTGCCATCAGTGACGGAAACACCATATATTTT.

V is TRBV2 and J is TRBJ2-5; 8 bases are shared with TRBD1. CDR3 length equals 12 residues. The J segment lost 3 bases and the V segment lost 9 bases, leaving 3 bases of the junction unmatched. Germline CDR1 and CDR2: SNHLY and FYNNEI. The CDR3 region has the DNA TGTGCCAGTTCACAGGGGGAAGAGACCCAGTACTTC. Translation: CASSQGEETQYF.

This chain joins TRBV6-5 and TRBJ1-1; TRBD1 is a possible D gene (6 bases). CDR1 and CDR2 (germline): MNHEY, SVGAGI. This CDR3 contains 13 residues. V was pared by 4 bases and J by 6 bases, with 12 bases between. The CDR3 is CASSSPGGAEAFF. Written as DNA, the CDR3 is TGTGCCAGCAGTTCCCCGGGGGGCGCTGAAGCTTTCTTT.

The genes are TRBV18 and TRBJ1-5; TRBD1 matches at 8 bases. The CDR3 contains 15 residues. Germline CDR1 is KGHSH and CDR2 is LQKENI. J was trimmed by 9 bases and V by 3 bases; bases with no gene match: 10. This CDR3 is CASSPQGTGHGPQHF. The CDR3, as DNA: TGTGCCAGCTCACCGCAAGGGACAGGCCATGGGCCCCAGCATTTT.

This clone appeared a few times. V and J are TRBV7-8 and TRBJ1-5; D possibly corresponds to TRBD1 (5 bases). This CDR3 has 16 amino acids. Trimming stripped 5 bases from V and 1 base from J, with 15 bases between. Germline CDR1 SGHVS, CDR2 FQNEAQ. The CDR3 protein is CASSTNGHRSNQPQHF. The CDR3 coding sequence is TGTGCCAGCAGCACCAACGGACACCGAAGCAATCAGCCCCAGCATTTT.

CDR3 sequence reads: CASSPPGVDYGYTF. CDR3 nucleotides: TGTGCCAGCTCACCACCGGGGGTGGACTATGGCTACACCTTC. V and J are TRBV18 and TRBJ1-2; D perhaps matches TRBD1 (5 bases). There are 14 residues in the CDR3. V gave up 0 bases and J gave up 3 bases, with 8 bases separating them. Germline assignment: CDR1 KGHSH and CDR2 LQKENI.

This sequence joins TRBV11-2 and TRBJ2-7, with D possibly TRBD1 on 6 matching bases. V was clipped by 2 bases and J by 0 bases, with 8 bases between them. The V gene's germline CDR1 is SGHAT and CDR2 FQNNGV. This CDR3 region has 14 residues. CDR3: CASSLTGTSYEQYF. CDR3 in DNA: TGTGCCAGCAGCTTAACAGGGACCTCCTACGAGCAGTACTTC. The full variable domain, in which reference TRBV11-2 and TRBJ2-7 provide the parts outside the CDR3, is EAGVAQSPRYKIIEKRQSVAFWCNPISGHATLYWYQQILGQGPKLLIQFQNNGVVDDSQLPKDRFSAERLKGVDSTLKIQPAKLEDSAVYLCASSLTGTSYEQYFGPGTRLTVT.

V gene TRBV28 combines with J gene TRBJ2-2; possible D gene TRBD2, 6 bases. Trimming removed 3 bases at V and 12 bases at J, with 14 bases between. This CDR3 spans 13 amino acids. The germline gives CDR1 MDHEN, CDR2 SYDVKM. CDR3 protein: CASSFGGQSQLFF. The CDR3 DNA reads TGTGCCAGCAGTTTTGGAGGGCAGTCGCAGCTGTTTTTT.

The chain has TRBV6-4 and TRBJ2-1; 7 bases match TRBD2. The CDR3 totals 14 residues. V shed 6 bases, J shed 3 bases, and the junction held 5 bases outside the gene matches. CDR1 and CDR2 from the germline V gene are MRHNA and SNTAGT. DNA of the CDR3: TGTGCCAGCAGCCCTAGCGGTGACTACAATGAGCAGTTCTTC. Encoded protein: CASSPSGDYNEQFF.

The V call is TRBV5-1, the J call TRBJ1-6; 10 positions agree with TRBD1. Losses at the gene ends were 3 bases for V and 9 bases for J; bases not matched to a gene: 6. Per germline, CDR1 SGHRS and CDR2 YFSETQ. The CDR3 has 15 residues. CDR3 in amino acids: CASSWGDRGISPLHF. CDR3 bases: TGCGCCAGCAGCTGGGGGGACAGGGGAATTTCACCCCTCCACTTT.

The chain carries TRBV5-5 and TRBJ2-3; 7 nucleotides agree with TRBD1. Germline CDR1 reads SGHKS; CDR2 reads YYEKEE (reference sequence). This CDR3 has 15 residues. Trimming took 4 bases from V and 1 from J; bases not matched to a gene: 6. CDR3 DNA: TGTGCCAGCAGCCCCTGGGACAGCGGCACAGATACGCAGTATTTT. Amino acid sequence: CASSPWDSGTDTQYF. The whole variable domain, filled in from reference TRBV5-5 and TRBJ2-3, reads DAGVTQSPTHLIKTRGQQVTLRCSPISGHKSVSWYQQVLGQGPQFIFQYYEKEERGRGNFPDRFSARQFPNYSSELNVNALLLGDSALYLCASSPWDSGTDTQYFGPGTRLTVL.

As for this clone: Other DNA variants within this sample encode the same CDR3. The CDR3 reads CSARENTEAFF. The CDR3 bases are TGCAGTGCTAGGGAGAACACTGAAGCTTTCTTT. The V and J genes are TRBV20-1 and TRBJ1-1; D ambiguous. V was shortened by 3 bases and J by 1 base, with 3 bases between the two germline ends. The germline V gene has CDR1 DFQATT and CDR2 SNEGSKA (reference sequence). This CDR3 spans 11 amino acids.

The chain uses TRBV30 and TRBJ1-5; the match to TRBD1 covers 7 bases. V dropped 6 bases and J dropped 9; count of bases not matched to a gene: 5. From germline, CDR1 is GTSNPN and CDR2 SVGIG (reference sequence). This CDR3 has 11 residues. This CDR3 is CACSGGGPQHF. CDR3 bases: TGTGCCTGCTCAGGGGGAGGGCCCCAGCATTTT.

The chain uses TRBV9 and TRBJ2-3; D remains unclear. This CDR3 spans 14 amino acids. The V and J ends lost 0 bases and 2 bases respectively, with 7 bases between them. CDR1 is SGDLS, CDR2 YYNGEE, per germline. The CDR3 DNA sequence: TGTGCCAGCAGCGTAGGGTCGGCCACAGATACGCAGTATTTT. Translating it yields CASSVGSATDTQYF.

The chain joins TRBV4-1 to TRBJ2-7; TRBD2 might be the D (5 bases). Trimming took off 6 bases at V and 0 bases at J, with 9 bases between the two ends. The CDR3 covers 13 residues. The germline gives CDR1 MGHRA, CDR2 YSYEKL. The CDR3 region is CASRDGNSYEQYF. The DNA of the CDR3 is TGCGCCAGCAGGGACGGGAACTCCTACGAGCAGTACTTC.

This chain links TRBV4-1 with TRBJ1-2; D perhaps matches TRBD1 (5 bases). The CDR3 sequence is 16 residues long. V was trimmed by 1 base and J by 0 bases, leaving 12 bases between them. CDR1 and CDR2 from the germline V gene are MGHRA and YSYEKL. CDR3 sequence (DNA): TGCGCCAGCAGCCAAGCCCCCCGCAGGGCTAACTATGGCTACACCTTC. Translating it yields CASSQAPRRANYGYTF.

Note on this clone: The sample holds other DNA sequences that translate to the same CDR3. The chain couples TRBV5-1 to TRBJ2-7; possibly TRBD1 for D (5 bases). Per the germline V gene, CDR1 is SGHRS and CDR2 is YFSETQ. The V end was cut by 0 bases, the J end by 1 base, with 8 bases between. The CDR3 has 14 residues. CDR3 DNA: TGCGCCAGCAGCTTGGTCCCAGGGTCCTACGAGCAGTACTTC. It yields the protein CASSLVPGSYEQYF.

The rearrangement uses TRBV10-1 and TRBJ2-7; 9 positions agree with TRBD1. The trim removed 3 bases at V and 0 bases at J, leaving 9 bases unmatched. CDR1 is WNHNN, CDR2 SYGVQD, per germline (reference sequence). CDR3 length equals 17 residues. CDR3 region: CASSEYGGQGTSYEQYF. In nucleotides, the CDR3 is TGCGCCAGCAGTGAATATGGGGGACAGGGAACCTCCTACGAGCAGTACTTC.

CDR3 coding DNA: TGTGCCAGCAGTTCCCACCGAGGGGCCTACGAGCAGTACTTC. This encodes CASSSHRGAYEQYF. The chain uses TRBV27 and TRBJ2-7; D possibly matches TRBD1 or TRBD2 (5 bases each). V was cut by 4 bases and J by 2 bases, with 12 bases left in between. Germline assignment: CDR1 MNHEY and CDR2 SMNVEV (reference sequence). The CDR3 has 14 amino acids.

This chain connects TRBV2 to TRBJ1-5; the D gene is possibly TRBD1 (5 bases). The CDR3 length is 16 residues. Trimming shortened V by 5 bases and J by 2 bases, and 16 bases separated the two germline ends. Germline V gives CDR1 SNHLY, CDR2 FYNNEI. The CDR3 here is CASSPEKGRRNQPQHF. CDR3 nucleotides: TGTGCCAGCAGTCCCGAGAAGGGGAGGCGCAATCAGCCCCAGCATTTT.

The chain links TRBV6-6 to TRBJ2-1; D is uncertain. Germline loops: CDR1 MNHNY, CDR2 SVGAGI (reference sequence). The CDR3 is 13 amino acids. The ends were cut back, 6 bases at V and 5 bases at J, with 11 bases in the middle. CDR3 coding DNA: TGTGCCAGCAGGGACGGTCAGGACAATGAGCAGTTCTTC. It yields the protein CASRDGQDNEQFF.

This rearrangement joins TRBV5-1 to TRBJ2-1; D might be TRBD1 or TRBD2, each matching 5 bases. Trimming cost V 4 bases and J 3 bases, with 5 bases left between them. Germline CDR1 and CDR2: SGHRS and YFSETQ. The CDR3 contains 12 residues. In DNA form, the CDR3 reads TGCGCCAGCAGCGGGGGCTACAATGAGCAGTTCTTC. As protein: CASSGGYNEQFF.

The chain is built from TRBV4-1 and TRBJ2-1; D gene ambiguous. CDR3 length: 13 amino acids. Germline CDR1 MGHRA, CDR2 YSYEKL. V shed 5 bases and J shed 9 bases, with 14 bases lying between them. Written as DNA, the CDR3 is TGCGCCAGCAGCGTTGGGATGCGGTTTGAGCAGTTCTTC. Translating gives CASSVGMRFEQFF.

The rearrangement uses TRBV7-9 and TRBJ1-2; 7 bases fit TRBD1. The ends lost 5 bases at V and 4 bases at J; junction bases unmatched: 7. The germline gives CDR1 SEHNR, CDR2 FQNEAQ (reference sequence). The CDR3 sequence is 14 residues long. The CDR3 reads CASSLQGSAYGYTF. The DNA for the CDR3 is TGTGCCAGCAGCCTACAGGGGTCCGCCTATGGCTACACCTTC. The full variable domain, in which reference TRBV7-9 and TRBJ1-2 provide the parts outside the CDR3, is DTGVSQNPRHKITKRGQNVTFRCDPISEHNRLYWYRQTLGQGPEFLTYFQNEAQLEKSRLLSDRFSAERPKGSFSTLEIQRTEQGDSAMYLCASSLQGSAYGYTFGSGTRLTVV.

The V call is TRBV18, the J call TRBJ2-5; D perhaps matches TRBD1 (5 bases). The V gene lost 2 bases and the J gene lost 4 bases, with 17 bases spanning the gap. There are 16 residues in the CDR3. The V gene's germline CDR1 is KGHSH and CDR2 LQKENI. The CDR3 loop is CASSPVTAKMPETQYF. As DNA, the CDR3 is TGTGCCAGCTCACCAGTGACAGCGAAAATGCCAGAGACCCAGTACTTC.

This chain joins TRBV7-9 and TRBJ1-6; 8 bases are a match to TRBD1. CDR1 and CDR2 from the germline V gene are SEHNR and FQNEAQ (reference sequence). J was trimmed by 8 bases and V by 5 bases; bases with no gene match: 8. This CDR3 is built from 15 residues. The CDR3 nucleotides read TGTGCCAGCAGCCCTTCAGGGGGCGCTCATTCACCCCTCCACTTT. Translating gives CASSPSGGAHSPLHF.